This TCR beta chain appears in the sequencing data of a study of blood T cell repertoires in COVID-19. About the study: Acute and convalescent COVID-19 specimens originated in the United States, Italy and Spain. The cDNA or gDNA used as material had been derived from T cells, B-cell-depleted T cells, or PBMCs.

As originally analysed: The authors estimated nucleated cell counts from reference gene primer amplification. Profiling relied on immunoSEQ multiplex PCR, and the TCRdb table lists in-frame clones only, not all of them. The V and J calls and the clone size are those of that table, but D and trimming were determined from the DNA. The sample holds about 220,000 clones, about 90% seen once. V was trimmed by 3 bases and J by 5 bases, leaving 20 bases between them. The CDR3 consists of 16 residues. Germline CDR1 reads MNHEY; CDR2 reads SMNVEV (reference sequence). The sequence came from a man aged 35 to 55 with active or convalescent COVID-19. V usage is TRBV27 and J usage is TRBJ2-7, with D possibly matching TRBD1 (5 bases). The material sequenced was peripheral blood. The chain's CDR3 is CASSFGFTRQRHEQYF. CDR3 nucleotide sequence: TGTGCCAGCAGTTTCGGTTTCACCCGACAGCGCCACGAGCAGTACTTC.